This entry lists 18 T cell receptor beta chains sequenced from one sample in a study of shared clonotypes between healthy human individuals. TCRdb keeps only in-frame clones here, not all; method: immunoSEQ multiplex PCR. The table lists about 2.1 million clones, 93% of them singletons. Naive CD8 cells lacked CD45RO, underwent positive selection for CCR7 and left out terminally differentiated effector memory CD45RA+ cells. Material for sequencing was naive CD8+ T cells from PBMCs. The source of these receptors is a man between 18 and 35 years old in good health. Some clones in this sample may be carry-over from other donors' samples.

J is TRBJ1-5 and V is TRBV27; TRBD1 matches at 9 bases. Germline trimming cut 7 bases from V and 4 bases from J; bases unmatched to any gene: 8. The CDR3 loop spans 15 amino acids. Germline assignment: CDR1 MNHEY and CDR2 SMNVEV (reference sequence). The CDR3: CASKLGTGLNQPQHF. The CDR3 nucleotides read TGTGCCAGCAAGCTCGGGACAGGGCTTAATCAGCCCCAGCATTTT.

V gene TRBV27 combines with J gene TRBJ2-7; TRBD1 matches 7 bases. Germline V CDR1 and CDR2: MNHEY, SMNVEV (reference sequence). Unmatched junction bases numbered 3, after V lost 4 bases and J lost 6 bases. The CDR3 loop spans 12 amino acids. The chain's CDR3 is CASSSTGSEQYF. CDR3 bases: TGTGCCAGCAGTTCGACAGGGAGCGAGCAGTACTTC.

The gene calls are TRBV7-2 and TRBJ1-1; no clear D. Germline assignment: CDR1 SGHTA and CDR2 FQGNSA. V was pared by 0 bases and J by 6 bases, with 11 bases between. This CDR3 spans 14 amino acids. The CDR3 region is CASSLADTGSEAFF. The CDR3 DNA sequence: TGTGCCAGCAGCTTAGCCGATACGGGCTCTGAAGCTTTCTTT.

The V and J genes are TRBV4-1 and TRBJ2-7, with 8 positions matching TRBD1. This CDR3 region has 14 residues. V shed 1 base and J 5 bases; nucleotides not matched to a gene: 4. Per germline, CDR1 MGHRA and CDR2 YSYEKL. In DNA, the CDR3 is TGCGCCAGCAGCCAAGTGGGACAGGCCCACGAGCAGTACTTC. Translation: CASSQVGQAHEQYF.

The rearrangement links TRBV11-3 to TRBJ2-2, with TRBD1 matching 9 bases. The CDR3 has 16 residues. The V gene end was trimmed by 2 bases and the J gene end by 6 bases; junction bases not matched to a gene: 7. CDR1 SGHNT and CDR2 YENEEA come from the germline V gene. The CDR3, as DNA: TGTGCCAGCAGCTTATACAGGGGGCGCGGGGCCGGGGAGCTGTTTTTT. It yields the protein CASSLYRGRGAGELFF.

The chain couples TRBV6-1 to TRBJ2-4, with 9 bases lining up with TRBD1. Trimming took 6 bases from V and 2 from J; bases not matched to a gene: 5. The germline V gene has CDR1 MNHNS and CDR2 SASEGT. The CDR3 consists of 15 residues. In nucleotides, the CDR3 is TGTGCCAGCAGCACGACAGGGGGATCCAAAAACATTCAGTACTTC. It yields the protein CASSTTGGSKNIQYF.

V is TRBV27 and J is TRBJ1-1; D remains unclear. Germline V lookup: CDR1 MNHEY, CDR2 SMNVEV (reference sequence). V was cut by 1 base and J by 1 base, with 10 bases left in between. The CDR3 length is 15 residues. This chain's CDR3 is CASSLWDSRNTEAFF. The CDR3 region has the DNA TGTGCCAGCAGTTTATGGGATTCGCGGAACACTGAAGCTTTCTTT.

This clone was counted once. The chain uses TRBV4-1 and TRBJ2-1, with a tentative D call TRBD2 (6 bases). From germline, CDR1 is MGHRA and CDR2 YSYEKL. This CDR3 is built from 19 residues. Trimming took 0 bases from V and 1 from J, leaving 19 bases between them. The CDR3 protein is CASSQESLPGGRSYNEQFF. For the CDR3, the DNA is TGCGCCAGCAGCCAAGAATCTCTCCCTGGGGGGAGGTCCTACAATGAGCAGTTCTTC.

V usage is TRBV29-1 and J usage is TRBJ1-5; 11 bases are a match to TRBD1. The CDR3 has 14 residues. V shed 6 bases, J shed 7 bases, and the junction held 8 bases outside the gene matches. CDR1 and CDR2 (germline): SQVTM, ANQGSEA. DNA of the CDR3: TGCAGCGTACCCGGACAGGGGGCGGGACAGCCCCAGCATTTT. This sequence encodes CSVPGQGAGQPQHF.

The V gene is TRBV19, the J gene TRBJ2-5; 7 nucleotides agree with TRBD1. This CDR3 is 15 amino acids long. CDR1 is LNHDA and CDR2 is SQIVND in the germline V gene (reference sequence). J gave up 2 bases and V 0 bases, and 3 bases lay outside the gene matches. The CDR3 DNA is TGTGCCAGTAGTATAGATACAGGGGCACAAGAGACCCAGTACTTC. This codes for CASSIDTGAQETQYF.

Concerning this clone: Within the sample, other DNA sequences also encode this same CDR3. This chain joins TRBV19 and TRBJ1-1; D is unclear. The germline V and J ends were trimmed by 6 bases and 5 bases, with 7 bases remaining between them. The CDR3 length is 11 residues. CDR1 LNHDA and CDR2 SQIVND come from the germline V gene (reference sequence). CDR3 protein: CASRLGTEAFF. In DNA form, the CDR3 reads TGTGCCAGTAGATTGGGGACTGAAGCTTTCTTT.

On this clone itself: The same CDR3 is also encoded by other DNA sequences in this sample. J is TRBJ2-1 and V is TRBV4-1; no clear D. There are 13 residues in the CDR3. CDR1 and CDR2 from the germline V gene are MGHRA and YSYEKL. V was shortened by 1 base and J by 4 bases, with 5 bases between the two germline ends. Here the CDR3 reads CASSQARYNEQFF. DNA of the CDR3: TGCGCCAGCAGCCAAGCGCGATACAATGAGCAGTTCTTC.

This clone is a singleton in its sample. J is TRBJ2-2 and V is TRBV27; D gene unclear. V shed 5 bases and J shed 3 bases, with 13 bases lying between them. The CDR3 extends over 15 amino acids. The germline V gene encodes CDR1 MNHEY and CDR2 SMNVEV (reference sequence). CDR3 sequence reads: CASSPYGPYTGELFF. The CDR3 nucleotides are TGTGCCAGCAGTCCATATGGGCCTTACACCGGGGAGCTGTTTTTT.

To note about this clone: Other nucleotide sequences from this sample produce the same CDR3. For the CDR3, the DNA is TGTGCCAGCAGTCTCTCAGGGGACTACGAGCAGTACTTC. Translated: CASSLSGDYEQYF. The gene calls are TRBV28 and TRBJ2-7, with D perhaps matching TRBD1 (6 bases). Germline lookup yields CDR1 MDHEN and CDR2 SYDVKM. V lost 5 bases and J lost 3, with 11 bases in between. The length of the CDR3 is 13 residues.

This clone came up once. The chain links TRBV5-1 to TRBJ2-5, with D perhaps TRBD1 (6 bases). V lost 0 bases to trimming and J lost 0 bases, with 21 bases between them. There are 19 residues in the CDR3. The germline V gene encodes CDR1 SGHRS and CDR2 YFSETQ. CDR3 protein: CASSLAGLGGGTYQETQYF. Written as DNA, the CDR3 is TGCGCCAGCAGCTTGGCCGGTCTTGGGGGCGGAACGTACCAAGAGACCCAGTACTTC.

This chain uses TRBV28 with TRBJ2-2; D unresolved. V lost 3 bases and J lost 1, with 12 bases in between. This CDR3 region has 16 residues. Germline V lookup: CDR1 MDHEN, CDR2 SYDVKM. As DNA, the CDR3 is TGTGCCAGCAGTTTCAGACCTAGGCGGAACACCGGGGAGCTGTTTTTT. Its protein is CASSFRPRRNTGELFF.

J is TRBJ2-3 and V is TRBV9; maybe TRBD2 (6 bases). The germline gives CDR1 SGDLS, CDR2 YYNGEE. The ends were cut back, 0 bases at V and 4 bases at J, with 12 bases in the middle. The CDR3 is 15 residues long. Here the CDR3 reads CASSVEGGTADTQYF. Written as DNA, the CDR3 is TGTGCCAGCAGCGTAGAGGGCGGGACCGCAGATACGCAGTATTTT.

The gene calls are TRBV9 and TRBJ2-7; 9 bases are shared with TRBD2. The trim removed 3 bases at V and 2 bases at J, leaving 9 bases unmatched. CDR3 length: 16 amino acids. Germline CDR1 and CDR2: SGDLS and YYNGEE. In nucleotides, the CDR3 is TGTGCCAGCAGCGCCTCAGCGGGAGGCCCCACCTACGAGCAGTACTTC. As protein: CASSASAGGPTYEQYF.